This entry lists 30 T cell receptor beta chains sequenced from one sample in a study of T-cell memory formation after mild COVID-19. Via MiXCR, TCRdb re-called the 5' RACE reads, giving one row per CDR3 protein. In the table there are more than 150,000 distinct CDR3 sequences, about 22% of which are singletons. Material for sequencing was PBMCs or a T cell subset sorted from them (not recorded which). These receptors were obtained from an adult woman who had mild COVID-19 (a few samples of this study predate the infection). Cell type and time point are not known.

There are a few counts of this clonotype. The chain carries TRBV15 and TRBJ2-7, with TRBD1 identical over 9 bases. The V gene's germline CDR1 is LNHNV and CDR2 YYDKDF (reference sequence). V dropped 5 bases and J dropped 4; count of bases not matched to a gene: 9. The CDR3 extends over 15 amino acids. The CDR3 loop reads CATSDPGQGLYEQYF. CDR3 sequence (DNA): TGTGCCACCAGCGATCCGGGACAGGGCCTTTACGAGCAGTACTTC.

This clonotype was detected only a few times. The chain couples TRBV6-7 to TRBJ2-5; 8 bases are shared with TRBD2. TRBV6-7 carries the ORF label, with uncertain function. The CDR3 is 18 amino acids. J gave up 1 base and V 0 bases, and 10 bases lay outside the gene matches. The CDR3 bases are TGTGCCAGCAGTTACTCTTGCGGGAGGCTCGGGGGCCAAGAGACCCAGTACTTC. Protein: CASSYSCGRLGGQETQYF.

This clonotype occurred many times. The chain combines TRBV7-9 with TRBJ2-3, with TRBD2 identical over 10 bases. The V segment lost 6 bases and the J segment 1 base; nucleotides outside the gene matches: 4. This CDR3 is built from 15 residues. Germline-derived CDR1 and CDR2 are SEHNR and FQNEAQ (reference sequence). The CDR3 DNA reads as TGTGCCAGCAGTTCCCTAGCGGGGGGCACAGATACGCAGTATTTT. Translation: CASSSLAGGTDTQYF.

The chain recombines TRBV20-1 with TRBJ2-3, with 10 bases matching TRBD2. From germline, CDR1 is DFQATT and CDR2 SNEGSKA (reference sequence). This CDR3 contains 17 residues. With V trimmed by 3 bases and J by 2 bases, 11 bases remained unmatched. The CDR3 DNA sequence: TGCAGTGCTAGCCAAATTAAAAGCGGGGGGGTCACAGATACGCAGTATTTT. Its translation is CSASQIKSGGVTDTQYF.

The V call is TRBV7-8, the J call TRBJ2-5, with D perhaps matching TRBD1 (6 bases). The CDR3 loop spans 15 amino acids. V gave up 4 bases and J gave up 1 base, with 13 bases separating them. Germline loops: CDR1 SGHVS, CDR2 FQNEAQ. CDR3 sequence: CASSSQGTSQETQYF. CDR3 coding DNA: TGTGCCAGCAGCTCCCAGGGGACCTCCCAAGAGACCCAGTACTTC.

This clonotype has a count of ten or more. V usage is TRBV5-1 and J usage is TRBJ2-7, with D uncertain. The germline gives CDR1 SGHRS, CDR2 YFSETQ. The CDR3 has 14 residues. Trimming pared 0 bases from V and 4 bases from J, leaving 11 bases between. The CDR3 nucleotides are TGCGCCAGCAGCTTGGGTGGGCCCGGTTACGAGCAGTACTTC. It codes for CASSLGGPGYEQYF.

There are a few counts of this clonotype. V gene TRBV4-1 combines with J gene TRBJ2-1, with 12 nucleotides matching TRBD2. CDR1 and CDR2 (germline): MGHRA, YSYEKL. The CDR3 extends over 19 amino acids. Trimming cost V 3 bases and J 4 bases; bases outside gene matches: 13. The CDR3 protein is CASSQSPASGGGKYNEQFF. The CDR3 coding sequence is TGCGCCAGCAGCCAGAGCCCCGCTAGCGGGGGGGGGAAGTACAATGAGCAGTTCTTC.

This clonotype was seen a handful of times. The V gene is TRBV12-3 or TRBV12-4, the J gene TRBJ2-2, with 9 bases that match TRBD1. The CDR3 runs to 17 residues. V gave up 2 bases and J gave up 6 bases; unmatched junction bases: 10. The CDR3 nucleotides read TGTGCCAGCAGTTTAAGGGACAGGGTGTTTTTTTCCGGGGAGCTGTTTTTT. Translated, it gives CASSLRDRVFFSGELFF.

The chain has TRBV2 and TRBJ1-5, with 9 bases lining up with TRBD1. The CDR3 consists of 16 residues. Germline V lookup: CDR1 SNHLY, CDR2 FYNNEI. J gave up 4 bases and V 3 bases, and 7 bases lay outside the gene matches. The CDR3 nucleotides are TGTGCCAGCAGTGACCCAACCGGGACAGGGAATCAGCCCCAGCATTTT. The encoded protein is CASSDPTGTGNQPQHF.

The chain uses TRBV20-1 and TRBJ1-4; 8 nucleotides match TRBD1. The V gene end was trimmed by 3 bases and the J gene end by 1 base; junction bases not matched to a gene: 4. CDR1 and CDR2 (germline): DFQATT, SNEGSKA (reference sequence). The CDR3 is 15 residues long. As DNA, the CDR3 is TGCAGTGCTAGCTCCGGACAGGGAACTAATGAAAAACTGTTTTTT. Amino acids: CSASSGQGTNEKLFF.

The rearrangement uses TRBV7-2 and TRBJ1-2, with 9 nucleotides matching TRBD1. With V trimmed by 5 bases and J by 6 bases, 13 bases remained unmatched. This CDR3 has 16 amino acids. The V gene's germline CDR1 is SGHTA and CDR2 FQGNSA. The CDR3 DNA is TGTGCCAGCAGCCTATATTTACAGGGGGCAATGGATGGCTACACCTTC. Its protein product is CASSLYLQGAMDGYTF.

Only a few counts were recorded for this clonotype. V usage is TRBV4-3 and J usage is TRBJ2-7, with 12 bases identical to TRBD2. Germline trimming cut 3 bases from V and 6 bases from J; bases unmatched to any gene: 9. The CDR3 extends over 16 amino acids. Germline V lookup: CDR1 LGHNA, CDR2 YSLEER. The CDR3 DNA sequence: TGCGCCAGCAGCCACCGACTAGCGGGAGAGGGAGGCGAGCAGTACTTC. Its protein product is CASSHRLAGEGGEQYF.

This clonotype has at least ten counts. The rearrangement uses TRBV20-1 and TRBJ2-1; D unclear. The CDR3 length is 12 residues. Germline-derived CDR1 and CDR2 are DFQATT and SNEGSKA (reference sequence). Trimming shortened V by 0 bases and J by 8 bases, and 8 bases separated the two germline ends. The CDR3 region is CSARDREYEQFF. DNA of the CDR3: TGCAGTGCTAGAGACCGCGAGTATGAGCAGTTCTTC.

Only a few counts were recorded for this clonotype. The chain couples TRBV29-1 to TRBJ1-1; 9 bases match TRBD1. The CDR3 consists of 14 residues. The V gene end was trimmed by 3 bases and the J gene end by 4 bases; junction bases not matched to a gene: 6. CDR1 and CDR2 (germline): SQVTM, ANQGSEA. CDR3 sequence: CSVDQTGGFTEAFF. CDR3 nucleotides: TGCAGCGTTGACCAAACAGGGGGCTTCACTGAAGCTTTCTTT.

J is TRBJ1-6 and V is TRBV21-1. TRBV21-1 is reported as a pseudogene. The CDR3 is made up of 15 amino acids. The CDR3 loop is CASSKVHPVLSPLHF. Written as DNA, the CDR3 is TGTGCCAGCAGCAAAGTTCACCCAGTGTTGTCACCCCTCCACTTT.

This clonotype has only a few counts. The chain's CDR3 is CATSRGYRGDLNEQFF. CDR3 nucleotide sequence: TGTGCCACCAGCAGGGGTTATAGGGGGGATCTGAATGAGCAGTTCTTC. This chain uses TRBV15 with TRBJ2-1; D may correspond to TRBD1 or TRBD2 (6 bases each). Looked up from germline, CDR1 is LNHNV and CDR2 is YYDKDF (reference sequence). This CDR3 is 16 amino acids long. Trimming took 3 bases from V and 7 from J, leaving 19 bases between them.

This clonotype has only a few counts. The V and J genes are TRBV7-2 and TRBJ1-1, with D possibly matching TRBD1 (5 bases). There are 14 residues in the CDR3. V lost 2 bases and J 8 bases, leaving 15 bases between the germline ends. Per germline, CDR1 SGHTA and CDR2 FQGNSA. DNA for the CDR3: TGTGCCAGCAGCTTACCGGGGGAAGTCTTCGAAGCTTTCTTT. As protein: CASSLPGEVFEAFF.

The chain links TRBV7-7 to TRBJ2-1; D might be TRBD1 (6 bases). The CDR3 sequence is 15 residues long. Germline-derived CDR1 and CDR2 are SSHAT and FNYEAQ (reference sequence). Trimming took off 1 base at V and 6 bases at J, with 13 bases between the two ends. The CDR3 region is CASSLGQGMSNEQFF. Written as DNA, the CDR3 is TGTGCCAGCAGCTTAGGCCAGGGGATGAGCAATGAGCAGTTCTTC.

About this clonotype: The junction departs from germline at one end; a sequencing error may be responsible. The chain carries TRBV7-7 and TRBJ2-2; TRBD2 aligns across 7 bases. The CDR3 is 16 residues long. CDR1 SSHAT and CDR2 FNYEAQ come from the germline V gene (reference sequence). This chain's CDR3 is CASSFGTIMNTGELFF. The CDR3, as DNA: TGTGCTAGCAGCTTCGGGACTATTATGAACACCGGGGAGCTGTTTTTT.

This clonotype was observed a handful of times. The V gene is TRBV5-1, the J gene TRBJ2-7, with 7 bases fitting TRBD1. The trim removed 3 bases at V and 3 bases at J, leaving 3 bases unmatched. Germline CDR1 reads SGHRS; CDR2 reads YFSETQ. The CDR3 spans 13 residues. The CDR3 DNA follows: TGCGCCAGCAGCTACACAGGGGTCTACGAGCAGTACTTC. Its translation is CASSYTGVYEQYF.

The table lists this clonotype with a few counts. The rearrangement uses TRBV12-3 or TRBV12-4 and TRBJ2-2; D gene uncertain. V gave up 0 bases and J gave up 6 bases, with 5 bases separating them. The CDR3 is 13 amino acids. CDR3 loop: CASSLAIAGELFF. In DNA, the CDR3 is TGTGCCAGCAGTTTAGCTATTGCCGGGGAGCTGTTTTTT.

The chain combines TRBV9 with TRBJ2-5; 9 bases agree with TRBD2. CDR3 length: 17 amino acids. The V gene end was trimmed by 4 bases and the J gene end by 4 bases; junction bases not matched to a gene: 14. Germline CDR1 and CDR2: SGDLS and YYNGEE. The CDR3 DNA is TGTGCCAGCAGCCCCAGTTATAGCGGGAGTCCCCCAGAGACCCAGTACTTC. It specifies CASSPSYSGSPPETQYF.

The sample holds a few counts of this clonotype. This chain connects TRBV9 to TRBJ2-7; 7 positions agree with TRBD1. The junction had 12 bases not matched to a gene; V was cut back by 4 bases and J by 5 bases. The length of the CDR3 is 15 residues. Germline-derived CDR1 and CDR2 are SGDLS and YYNGEE. In DNA form, the CDR3 reads TGTGCCAGCAGCACCACAGGGGAAGGGGTGGACGAGCAGTACTTC. It codes for CASSTTGEGVDEQYF.

This clonotype was observed a few times. This rearrangement joins TRBV7-9 to TRBJ2-3, with a possible D match to TRBD1 (5 bases). CDR3 length equals 15 residues. Trimming took 5 bases from V and 2 from J, leaving 14 bases between them. The germline CDR1 and CDR2 sequences are SEHNR and FQNEAQ (reference sequence). In DNA, the CDR3 is TGTGCCAGCAGCCAAGGAAAGGGGATCACAGATACGCAGTATTTT. Translation: CASSQGKGITDTQYF. Using reference TRBV7-9 and TRBJ2-3 for the parts outside the CDR3, the full variable domain is DTGVSQNPRHKITKRGQNVTFRCDPISEHNRLYWYRQTLGQGPEFLTYFQNEAQLEKSRLLSDRFSAERPKGSFSTLEIQRTEQGDSAMYLCASSQGKGITDTQYFGPGTRLTVL.

The chain is built from TRBV7-9 and TRBJ1-4; TRBD1 might be the D (6 bases). The CDR3 sequence is 14 residues long. The germline V gene has CDR1 SEHNR and CDR2 FQNEAQ (reference sequence). Trimming cost V 4 bases and J 7 bases, with 13 bases left between them. CDR3 sequence (DNA): TGTGCCAGCAGCTCCTCGACAGGTTTTGAAAAACTGTTTTTT. Its translation: CASSSSTGFEKLFF.

CDR3 residues: CASSFSGNQETQYF. In DNA, the CDR3 is TGTGCCAGCAGCTTTAGCGGGAACCAAGAGACCCAGTACTTC. The J gene is TRBJ2-5, the V gene TRBV7-9, with 8 bases lining up with TRBD2. The CDR3 contains 14 residues. With 3 bases clipped from V and 0 bases from J, the junction kept 0 bases outside the gene matches. Germline CDR1 SEHNR, CDR2 FQNEAQ (reference sequence).

V and J are TRBV4-3 and TRBJ2-1, with TRBD2 matching 10 bases. The germline CDR1 and CDR2 sequences are LGHNA and YSLEER. The CDR3 has 16 amino acids. J was trimmed by 4 bases and V by 1 base; bases with no gene match: 4. The CDR3 sequence is CASSQAASGSYNEQFF. The CDR3 DNA reads TGCGCCAGCAGCCAAGCCGCTAGCGGGAGTTACAATGAGCAGTTCTTC.

This clonotype was picked up a small number of times. The V gene is TRBV10-3, the J gene TRBJ2-5; D is possibly TRBD1 (6 bases). The germline gives CDR1 ENHRY, CDR2 SYGVKD. This CDR3 spans 16 amino acids. Trimming took off 3 bases at V and 5 bases at J, with 19 bases between the two ends. CDR3 loop: CAISETTGKLQETQYF. CDR3 DNA sequence: TGTGCCATCAGTGAAACCACAGGGAAGTTACAGGAGACCCAGTACTTC.

There are a few counts of this clonotype. In DNA, the CDR3 is TGTGCCAGCAGCTTACAGGGGGCGCGAGATACGCAGTATTTT. Translating it yields CASSLQGARDTQYF. This chain joins TRBV7-6 and TRBJ2-3; TRBD1 agrees at 8 bases. The germline gives CDR1 SGHVS, CDR2 FNYEAQ. CDR3 length equals 14 residues. The V and J ends lost 2 bases and 5 bases, in that order; junction bases with no gene match: 3.

The chain combines TRBV16 with TRBJ1-1; no reliable D call. Germline V gives CDR1 KGHSY, CDR2 FQNENV. Trimming took off 1 base at V and 4 bases at J, with 7 bases between the two ends. The CDR3 runs to 13 residues. The CDR3 spells CASSQLTRTEAFF. For the CDR3, the DNA is TGTGCCAGCAGCCAATTGACCCGCACTGAAGCTTTCTTT.